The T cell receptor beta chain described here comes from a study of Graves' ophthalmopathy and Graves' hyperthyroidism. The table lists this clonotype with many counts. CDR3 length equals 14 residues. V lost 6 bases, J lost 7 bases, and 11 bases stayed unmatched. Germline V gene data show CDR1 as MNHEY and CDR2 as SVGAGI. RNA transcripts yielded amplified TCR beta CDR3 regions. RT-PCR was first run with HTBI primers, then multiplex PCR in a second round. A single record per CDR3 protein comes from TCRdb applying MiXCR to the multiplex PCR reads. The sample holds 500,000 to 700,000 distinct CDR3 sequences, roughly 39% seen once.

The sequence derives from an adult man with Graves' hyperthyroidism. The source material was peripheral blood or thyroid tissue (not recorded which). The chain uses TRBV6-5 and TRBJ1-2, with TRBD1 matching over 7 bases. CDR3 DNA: TGTGCCAGCAGCCTCGGACAGGTGGCTACTGGCTACACCTTC. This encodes CASSLGQVATGYTF.